These 6 T cell receptor beta chains came from one sample sequenced in a study of blood T cell repertoires in COVID-19. Clones were read by immunoSEQ multiplex PCR, and TCRdb kept only the in-frame ones, dropping some. The sample carries 90,000 to 150,000 clones, just over 85% recorded once. The sample taken for sequencing was peripheral blood. These receptors all stem from a woman aged 50 to 60 with active or convalescent COVID-19.

The chain is built from TRBV5-1 and TRBJ2-7; the D gene is possibly TRBD2 (6 bases). This CDR3 has 15 amino acids. Trimming took 3 bases from V and 3 from J, leaving 16 bases between them. Germline V gene lookup returns CDR1 SGHRS and CDR2 YFSETQ. For the CDR3, the DNA is TGCGCCAGCAGCTATTTACGGGAGACCAGCTACGAGCAGTACTTC. As protein: CASSYLRETSYEQYF.

The chain carries TRBV5-6 and TRBJ1-2, with D possibly being TRBD1 (5 bases). Germline CDR1 reads SGHDT; CDR2 reads YYEEEE. The germline V and J ends were trimmed by 3 bases and 5 bases, with 11 bases remaining between them. The CDR3 is 13 residues long. DNA of the CDR3: TGTGCCAGCAGCTCCCATGACAGATATGGCTACACCTTC. Protein: CASSSHDRYGYTF.

This chain joins TRBV29-1 and TRBJ2-3; 9 bases are a match to TRBD2. Trimming took 6 bases from V and 6 from J; bases not matched to a gene: 19. The germline V gene has CDR1 SQVTM and CDR2 ANQGSEA. The CDR3 covers 17 residues. This CDR3 is CSVTVYWGGRAGDTQYF. CDR3 coding DNA: TGCAGCGTCACAGTATACTGGGGCGGGAGGGCCGGCGATACGCAGTATTTT.

The table lists this clone with a count of one. J is TRBJ1-4 and V is TRBV6-1; no reliable D call. The V gene lost 1 base and the J gene lost 8 bases, with 14 bases spanning the gap. Germline V gives CDR1 MNHNS, CDR2 SASEGT. The CDR3 length is 15 residues. The CDR3 DNA is TGTGCCAGCAGTGAAGGCTTTTGGGCCGTGGAAAAACTGTTTTTT. Its translation: CASSEGFWAVEKLFF.

The chain recombines TRBV5-1 with TRBJ2-1; D is uncertain. CDR1 SGHRS and CDR2 YFSETQ come from the germline V gene. This CDR3 spans 13 amino acids. Deletions cut 5 bases from V and 0 bases from J, with 6 bases between. CDR3 DNA: TGCGCCAGCAGGCTGAGCTCCTACAATGAGCAGTTCTTC. Translating it yields CASRLSSYNEQFF.

CDR3 nucleotides: TGTGCCAGCAGTACCTCCGGGACAGATGGCTACACCTTC. Its translation is CASSTSGTDGYTF. This chain connects TRBV28 to TRBJ1-2; 7 bases map to TRBD1. The CDR3 runs to 13 residues. CDR1 and CDR2 from the germline V gene are MDHEN and SYDVKM. Losses at the gene ends were 5 bases for V and 6 bases for J; bases not matched to a gene: 6.